Sequencing of this T cell receptor beta chain was carried out in a study of blood T cells in healthy people across ages. For the second PCR, which ran for about 6 to 11 cycles, a sample-barcoded 5' primer and a J-beta primer mix were used. One entry per CDR3 protein, called by TCRdb with MiXCR from the 5' RACE reads. The sample lists just under 750,000 distinct CDR3 sequences; about 20% were seen once. There are a few counts of this clonotype. The CDR3 sequence is 13 residues long. Germline V gene lookup returns CDR1 SGDLS and CDR2 YYNGEE. V dropped 1 base and J dropped 2 bases, with 6 bases sitting between them.

J is TRBJ1-1 and V is TRBV9; D not resolved. This sequence was found in a man aged 70 or older in good health. Sequenced: blood. The CDR3 coding sequence is TGTGCCAGCAGCGTACAGCCCAACACTGAAGCTTTCTTT. This codes for CASSVQPNTEAFF.